These 22 T cell receptor beta chains share one sample of origin, sequenced in a study of regulatory T cells in long-lasting Graves disease. Described time point: persistent/refractory GD, antithyroid drugs over 5 years with positive TRAb. RNA isolated from PBMCs was used to make the TCR library. TCR beta libraries were built with iRepertoire HTBI primers and Arm-PCR of CDR3 regions. TCRdb fed the multiplex PCR reads into MiXCR, producing one record per CDR3 protein. The table shows around 450,000 distinct CDR3 sequences, with roughly 21% occurring only once. Sequencing was performed on peripheral blood mononuclear cells (PBMCs), taken when the disease was refractory, from a patient treated with antithyroid drugs. The source is a female donor with Graves disease.

V and J are TRBV6-2 or TRBV6-3 and TRBJ2-1; no clear D. Per germline, CDR1 MNHEY and CDR2 SVGEGT. The CDR3 covers 13 residues. V was cut by 0 bases and J by 8 bases, with 8 bases left in between. Written as DNA, the CDR3 is TGTGCCAGCAGTTACTCGTATGCAGATGAGCAGTTCTTC. As protein: CASSYSYADEQFF.

This clonotype was seen more than once but under ten times. This rearrangement joins TRBV24-1 to TRBJ2-7; TRBD1 matches at 9 bases. This CDR3 region has 14 residues. Losses at the gene ends were 6 bases for V and 2 bases for J; bases not matched to a gene: 4. CDR1 and CDR2 from the germline V gene are KGHDR and SFDVKD. Here the CDR3 DNA reads TGTGCCACCAGTTCTACAGGGGGCACCTACGAGCAGTACTTC. Its translation is CATSSTGGTYEQYF.

This chain connects TRBV5-1 to TRBJ2-7; TRBD2 agrees at 7 bases. V shed 6 bases, J shed 0 bases, and the junction held 6 bases outside the gene matches. Per germline, CDR1 SGHRS and CDR2 YFSETQ. There are 14 residues in the CDR3. This CDR3 is CASNSAGHSYEQYF. Here the CDR3 DNA reads TGCGCCAGCAACTCAGCGGGGCACTCCTACGAGCAGTACTTC.

In this sample, this clonotype turned up many times. The V gene is TRBV7-9, the J gene TRBJ2-7; 8 bases fit TRBD2. In germline, CDR1 is SEHNR, CDR2 FQNEAQ (reference sequence). CDR3 length: 16 residues. J gave up 2 bases and V 4 bases, and 10 bases lay outside the gene matches. CDR3 loop: CASSSGRAGGAYEQYF. CDR3 coding DNA: TGTGCCAGCAGCTCGGGTCGGGCGGGAGGAGCCTACGAGCAGTACTTC. The full variable domain, completed using reference TRBV7-9 and TRBJ2-7, is DTGVSQNPRHKITKRGQNVTFRCDPISEHNRLYWYRQTLGQGPEFLTYFQNEAQLEKSRLLSDRFSAERPKGSFSTLEIQRTEQGDSAMYLCASSSGRAGGAYEQYFGPGTRLTVT.

Turning to this clonotype: A much bigger clone sits one base away, suggesting this may be a read error. The CDR3 ends on some other residue instead of the conserved phenylalanine or tryptophan, so this is likely a read error. This chain uses TRBV24-1 with TRBJ2-5; maybe TRBD1 (5 bases). The CDR3 is 15 amino acids. V was clipped by 2 bases and J by 1 base, with 10 bases between them. The germline gives CDR1 KGHDR, CDR2 SFDVKD. The CDR3 sequence is CATSDSTTAQETQYL. The CDR3 DNA reads as TGTGCCACCAGTGATTCGACGACAGCCCAAGAGACCCAGTACCTC.

This clonotype was observed at least ten times. The genes are TRBV28 and TRBJ1-1; D is perhaps TRBD1 (5 bases). Germline V gene sequence: CDR1 MDHEN, CDR2 SYDVKM. The CDR3 spans 15 residues. V was cut by 4 bases and J by 0 bases, with 12 bases left in between. In DNA form, the CDR3 reads TGTGCCAGCAGTTATTGGGGCAGAATGAACACTGAAGCTTTCTTT. It encodes CASSYWGRMNTEAFF. The variable domain in full, with the rest retrieved from reference TRBV28 and TRBJ1-1, is DVKVTQSSRYLVKRTGEKVFLECVQDMDHENMFWYRQDPGLGLRLIYFSYDVKMKEKGDIPEGYSVSREKKERFSLILESASTNQTSMYLCASSYWGRMNTEAFFGQGTRLTVV.

This clonotype occurred many times. The chain uses TRBV10-3 and TRBJ1-2; D is ambiguous. Trimming removed 7 bases from V and 4 bases from J, with 13 bases in between. The CDR3 is 13 residues long. Germline V gene data show CDR1 as ENHRY and CDR2 as SYGVKD. The CDR3 loop reads CAITATDGYGYTF. The DNA for the CDR3 is TGTGCCATCACTGCCACGGACGGCTATGGCTACACCTTC.

The chain has TRBV6-1 and TRBJ2-7, with 7 nucleotides matching TRBD1. V trimming: 4 bases; J trimming: 3 bases; junction bases outside the gene matches: 3. Per germline, CDR1 MNHNS and CDR2 SASEGT. The CDR3 covers 13 residues. The CDR3 sequence: CASSGSGGYEQYF. The CDR3 DNA sequence: TGTGCCAGCAGTGGTTCAGGGGGCTACGAGCAGTACTTC.

The CDR3 region has the DNA TGTGCCAGTAGTACCGCTGGACAGGGCACCTACGAGCAGTACTTC. This translates into CASSTAGQGTYEQYF. The rearrangement links TRBV19 to TRBJ2-7; 8 bases match TRBD1. The CDR3 has 15 amino acids. V was pared by 4 bases and J by 2 bases, with 7 bases of the junction left unmatched. Germline CDR1 reads LNHDA; CDR2 reads SQIVND (reference sequence).

This sequence joins TRBV29-1 and TRBJ2-3; possibly TRBD1 for D (6 bases). The CDR3 consists of 14 residues. V lost 6 bases, J lost 0 bases, and 13 bases lay in between. The germline CDR1 and CDR2 sequences are SQVTM and ANQGSEA. The CDR3 loop is CSVRDTSSTDTQYF. The CDR3, as DNA: TGCAGCGTCCGGGACACCTCTAGCACAGATACGCAGTATTTT.

This clonotype appeared many times. The rearrangement uses TRBV2 and TRBJ1-2; D gene uncertain. CDR1 SNHLY and CDR2 FYNNEI come from the germline V gene. Trimming took off 3 bases at V and 5 bases at J, with 10 bases between the two ends. The CDR3 is 13 residues long. The CDR3 region has the DNA TGTGCCAGCAGTGAGGGGTTCTTATATGGCTACACCTTC. Residues: CASSEGFLYGYTF.

This clonotype was seen ten or more times. The rearrangement links TRBV27 to TRBJ1-1, with D unresolved. Trimming shortened V by 3 bases and J by 2 bases, and 7 bases separated the two germline ends. Germline-derived CDR1 and CDR2 are MNHEY and SMNVEV (reference sequence). The CDR3 contains 13 residues. The CDR3: CASSFWSNTEAFF. The CDR3 bases are TGTGCCAGCAGTTTTTGGTCAAACACTGAAGCTTTCTTT.

This clonotype appeared many times. The rearrangement uses TRBV28 and TRBJ2-7, with 7 positions matching TRBD1. Germline assignment: CDR1 MDHEN and CDR2 SYDVKM. The CDR3 is 15 amino acids. The junction had 10 bases not matched to a gene; V was cut back by 8 bases and J by 0 bases. The CDR3 DNA reads TGTGCCAGCGGTGTCCGGGACAGATTCTCCTACGAGCAGTACTTC. Its protein product is CASGVRDRFSYEQYF.

This clonotype was seen many times. This sequence joins TRBV12-3 or TRBV12-4 and TRBJ1-6; D gene unclear. V was pared by 2 bases and J by 7 bases, with 12 bases between. CDR3 length: 15 amino acids. In nucleotides, the CDR3 is TGTGCCAGCAGTTTACGGGTCGGACCGAATTCACCCCTCCACTTT. Protein sequence: CASSLRVGPNSPLHF.

CDR3 sequence: CASSFGISDRLGGYTF. CDR3 coding DNA: TGTGCCAGCAGCTTCGGTATCTCGGACAGACTCGGGGGCTACACCTTC. V gene TRBV7-9 combines with J gene TRBJ1-2, with D tentatively TRBD1 (6 bases). In germline, CDR1 is SEHNR, CDR2 FQNEAQ (reference sequence). This CDR3 comprises 16 residues. V lost 3 bases and J lost 8, with 22 bases in between.

This clonotype came up many times. The rearrangement joins TRBV30 to TRBJ1-2; TRBD1 might be the D (5 bases). Trimming pared 4 bases from V and 5 bases from J, leaving 17 bases between. This CDR3 has 14 residues. Germline assignment: CDR1 GTSNPN and CDR2 SVGIG (reference sequence). The DNA for the CDR3 is TGTGCCTGGAACTTAGCCGGGACCCGATATGGCTACACCTTC. Translating it yields CAWNLAGTRYGYTF.

The CDR3 is CASSQDRVALHGYTF. In DNA form, the CDR3 reads TGTGCCAGCAGCCAAGATCGAGTAGCCCTCCATGGCTACACCTTC. The chain uses TRBV3-1 and TRBJ1-2; D remains unclear. Per germline, CDR1 LGHDT and CDR2 YNNKEL (reference sequence). V gave up 0 bases and J gave up 6 bases, with 14 bases separating them. This CDR3 contains 15 residues.

The gene calls are TRBV19 and TRBJ2-3; a possible D gene is TRBD2 (6 bases). Germline V lookup: CDR1 LNHDA, CDR2 SQIVND (reference sequence). With 6 bases removed from V and 0 bases from J, the gap between germline ends came to 16 bases. The CDR3 totals 16 residues. In DNA form, the CDR3 reads TGTGCCAGTAGGCCTTGGGTAGCGGCTAGCACAGATACGCAGTATTTT. Translation: CASRPWVAASTDTQYF.

This clonotype has more than one count but fewer than ten. The chain has TRBV27 and TRBJ2-7; TRBD1 agrees at 11 bases. V lost 10 bases, J lost 4 bases, and 9 bases stayed unmatched. This CDR3 comprises 14 residues. Germline loops: CDR1 MNHEY, CDR2 SMNVEV (reference sequence). The CDR3 protein is CATSPGTGGYEQYF. In DNA, the CDR3 is TGTGCCACCAGCCCCGGGACAGGGGGATACGAGCAGTACTTC.

This clonotype came up many times. This chain links TRBV28 with TRBJ1-1, with D unclear. Trimming removed 3 bases at V and 6 bases at J, with 14 bases between. CDR1 and CDR2 from the germline V gene are MDHEN and SYDVKM. The CDR3 is made up of 14 amino acids. DNA for the CDR3: TGTGCCAGCAGTTTCGAACATACTGGCTCTGAAGCTTTCTTT. Its protein product is CASSFEHTGSEAFF.

Many counts were recorded for this clonotype. J is TRBJ2-5 and V is TRBV28, with a possible D match to TRBD1 (6 bases). The germline V gene encodes CDR1 MDHEN and CDR2 SYDVKM. V dropped 6 bases and J dropped 3 bases, with 17 bases sitting between them. CDR3 length equals 15 residues. The chain's CDR3 is CASRPHKRTEETQYF. The CDR3 nucleotides read TGTGCCAGCAGGCCCCATAAAAGGACAGAAGAGACCCAGTACTTC.

This clonotype was counted at least ten times. J is TRBJ2-5 and V is TRBV27, with 7 bases matching TRBD2. Germline V gene lookup returns CDR1 MNHEY and CDR2 SMNVEV (reference sequence). V gave up 2 bases and J gave up 4 bases; unmatched junction bases: 7. The CDR3 spans 15 residues. The DNA for the CDR3 is TGTGCCAGCAGTTTACTAGGGACTAATCGAGAGACCCAGTACTTC. Protein: CASSLLGTNRETQYF.